This entry lists 19 T cell receptor beta chains sequenced from one sample in a study of PD-L1 blockade in urothelial cancer. Measured with immunoSEQ multiplex PCR; TCRdb has only the in-frame clones, and not every one. The table records roughly 90,000 clones, roughly 90% of them present only once. This sample's time point: pretreatment peripheral blood. Source: PBMCs, taken around atezolizumab (anti-PD-L1) treatment. The receptors derive from a woman aged 80 or over with urothelial cancer.

A few counts support this clone. The rearrangement uses TRBV6-6 and TRBJ2-2; 7 bases are shared with TRBD2. This CDR3 comprises 14 residues. The germline gives CDR1 MNHNY, CDR2 SVGAGI (reference sequence). J lost 6 bases, V lost 10 bases, and 11 bases had no gene match. CDR3: CATSLAAGAGELFF. The CDR3 nucleotides are TGTGCCACCTCCCTAGCTGCGGGAGCCGGGGAGCTGTTTTTT.

This chain links TRBV10-2 with TRBJ2-7; 11 bases fit TRBD2. Germline values: CDR1 WSHSY, CDR2 SAAADI. CDR3 length: 15 residues. V shed 0 bases and J 11 bases; nucleotides not matched to a gene: 9. The CDR3 spells CASSESRTSGSAEYF. CDR3 DNA: TGCGCCAGCAGTGAGTCGCGGACTAGCGGGTCCGCGGAGTACTTC.

V is TRBV21-1 and J is TRBJ1-2; the table's D call, TRBD1, has no DNA check behind it. TRBV21-1 is deemed a pseudogene. This CDR3 contains 13 residues. CDR3 region: CASSKDTACGYTF. CDR3 coding DNA: TGTGCCAGCAGCAAAGACACCGCATGTGGCTACACCTTC.

This clone was seen a few times. V is TRBV2 and J is TRBJ1-1, with D maybe TRBD1 (6 bases). The CDR3 runs to 15 residues. The V and J ends lost 6 bases and 0 bases respectively, with 14 bases between them. Germline loops: CDR1 SNHLY, CDR2 FYNNEI. CDR3 loop: CASRERTALNTEAFF. The DNA for the CDR3 is TGTGCCAGCAGGGAAAGGACAGCTTTGAACACTGAAGCTTTCTTT.

This chain joins TRBV19 and TRBJ1-2, with unresolved D. Per the germline V gene, CDR1 is LNHDA and CDR2 is SQIVND (reference sequence). Deletions cut 3 bases from V and 8 bases from J, with 13 bases between. The CDR3 contains 13 residues. The CDR3 region has the DNA TGTGCCAGTAGTATGCAACGAGGGAAGGGCTACACCTTC. Amino acid sequence: CASSMQRGKGYTF.

This clone is a singleton in its sample. The CDR3: CASTGQLNTEAFF. The CDR3 DNA sequence: TGTGCCAGCACGGGACAGCTGAACACTGAAGCTTTCTTT. The chain combines TRBV18 with TRBJ1-1; TRBD1 aligns across 7 bases. V gave up 8 bases and J gave up 0 bases; unmatched junction bases: 3. Germline CDR1 KGHSH, CDR2 LQKENI. The CDR3 is 13 amino acids.

This clone showed up just once. The rearrangement joins TRBV18 to TRBJ1-1, with 7 positions matching TRBD1. CDR3 size: 15 residues. Looked up from germline, CDR1 is KGHSH and CDR2 is LQKENI. V lost 5 bases, J lost 1 base, and 7 bases stayed unmatched. The CDR3 region is CASSEGRGRNTEAFF. CDR3 nucleotides: TGTGCCAGCTCAGAGGGAAGGGGGCGGAACACTGAAGCTTTCTTT.

The chain recombines TRBV5-1 with TRBJ2-7; 12 bases are shared with TRBD1. Germline trimming cut 1 base from V and 7 bases from J; bases unmatched to any gene: 6. In germline, CDR1 is SGHRS, CDR2 YFSETQ. This CDR3 comprises 15 residues. CDR3 in amino acids: CASSLTGTGGGEQYF. The CDR3 region has the DNA TGCGCCAGCAGCTTGACCGGGACAGGGGGCGGGGAGCAGTACTTC.

CDR3: CASSLAYRGADTQYF. The CDR3 nucleotides are TGTGCCAGCAGCTTAGCTTACAGGGGTGCAGATACGCAGTATTTT. The chain is built from TRBV11-2 and TRBJ2-3, with 7 nucleotides matching TRBD1. The junction had 5 bases not matched to a gene; V was cut back by 1 base and J by 4 bases. The germline gives CDR1 SGHAT, CDR2 FQNNGV. The CDR3 is made up of 15 amino acids.

This clone was seen only once. The V and J genes are TRBV4-1 and TRBJ2-2; D perhaps matches TRBD1 (6 bases). Deletions cut 1 base from V and 6 bases from J, with 15 bases between. The CDR3 loop spans 16 amino acids. Per germline, CDR1 MGHRA and CDR2 YSYEKL. The CDR3 DNA reads as TGCGCCAGCAGCCAAGTAGGGGGTTGGGCGGCCGGGGAGCTGTTTTTT. Its protein is CASSQVGGWAAGELFF.

This chain uses TRBV30 with TRBJ2-1; TRBD1 might be the D (6 bases). V was trimmed by 2 bases and J by 13 bases, leaving 15 bases between them. Germline V lookup: CDR1 GTSNPN, CDR2 SVGIG (reference sequence). The CDR3 length is 12 residues. Here the CDR3 DNA reads TGTGCCTGGAGTCTTCAAACAGGGACCCAGTTCTTC. Its translation: CAWSLQTGTQFF.

The V call is TRBV28, the J call TRBJ1-4; D remains ambiguous. The germline V gene encodes CDR1 MDHEN and CDR2 SYDVKM. The CDR3 loop spans 15 amino acids. V lost 2 bases and J lost 2, with 9 bases in between. Here the CDR3 DNA reads TGTGCCAGCAGTTTAATAGGAGGGACTAATGAAAAACTGTTTTTT. It translates to CASSLIGGTNEKLFF.

The J gene is TRBJ2-1, the V gene TRBV9, with TRBD1 matching 9 bases. V shed 0 bases, J shed 9 bases, and the junction held 7 bases outside the gene matches. CDR1 is SGDLS, CDR2 YYNGEE, per germline. This CDR3 region has 15 residues. The CDR3 DNA follows: TGTGCCAGCAGCGTAGCGGGACAGGGATTAAGTGAGCAGTTCTTC. Its protein is CASSVAGQGLSEQFF. The full variable domain, rest sourced from reference TRBV9 and TRBJ2-1, is DSGVTQTPKHLITATGQRVTLRCSPRSGDLSVYWYQQSLDQGLQFLIQYYNGEERAKGNILERFSAQQFPDLHSELNLSSLELGDSALYFCASSVAGQGLSEQFFGPGTRLTVL.

The chain combines TRBV2 with TRBJ1-2; D might be TRBD1 (6 bases). CDR3 length: 15 amino acids. The V end was cut by 2 bases, the J end by 1 base, with 11 bases between. The germline gives CDR1 SNHLY, CDR2 FYNNEI. CDR3 sequence reads: CASSEIGRGNYGYTF. CDR3 DNA: TGTGCCAGCAGTGAAATCGGCAGGGGTAACTATGGCTACACCTTC.

This chain links TRBV28 with TRBJ2-1; 11 bases line up with TRBD2. The junction had 4 bases not matched to a gene; V was cut back by 3 bases and J by 6 bases. The CDR3 length is 15 residues. Germline V CDR1 and CDR2: MDHEN, SYDVKM. This chain's CDR3 is CASSLQLAGVNEQFF. As DNA, the CDR3 is TGTGCCAGCAGTTTGCAACTAGCGGGAGTCAATGAGCAGTTCTTC. Using reference TRBV28 and TRBJ2-1 for the parts outside the CDR3, the full variable domain is DVKVTQSSRYLVKRTGEKVFLECVQDMDHENMFWYRQDPGLGLRLIYFSYDVKMKEKGDIPEGYSVSREKKERFSLILESASTNQTSMYLCASSLQLAGVNEQFFGPGTRLTVL.

The sample holds one count of this clone. CDR3: CASSSAGTGSYEQYF. The CDR3, as DNA: TGTGCCAGCAGTTCTGCCGGGACAGGTTCCTACGAGCAGTACTTC. This rearrangement joins TRBV5-4 to TRBJ2-7; 8 nucleotides align to TRBD1. V shed 5 bases and J 1 base; nucleotides not matched to a gene: 8. The CDR3 is 15 residues long. Germline V gene sequence: CDR1 SGHNT, CDR2 YYREEE (reference sequence).

This clone was detected only a few times. J is TRBJ2-5 and V is TRBV2, with TRBD2 identical over 14 bases. The CDR3 has 17 residues. Looked up from germline, CDR1 is SNHLY and CDR2 is FYNNEI. Trimming cost V 5 bases and J 2 bases; bases outside gene matches: 7. The CDR3 sequence is CASSPGTSGRSQETQYF. In nucleotides, the CDR3 is TGTGCCAGCAGTCCCGGGACTAGCGGGAGATCTCAAGAGACCCAGTACTTC.

V usage is TRBV5-1 and J usage is TRBJ1-2; D not resolved. The length of the CDR3 is 13 residues. From germline, CDR1 is SGHRS and CDR2 YFSETQ. With 1 base removed from V and 0 bases from J, the gap between germline ends came to 4 bases. The chain's CDR3 is CASSLLANYGYTF. Written as DNA, the CDR3 is TGCGCCAGCAGCTTGTTAGCTAACTATGGCTACACCTTC.

The chain combines TRBV7-3 with TRBJ2-7, with 10 positions matching TRBD1. Germline CDR1 reads SGHTA; CDR2 reads FQGTGA. CDR3 length equals 16 residues. V was clipped by 4 bases and J by 5 bases; unmatched bases: 11. The CDR3 nucleotides are TGTGCCAGCAGCTCCCAACCGGGACAGGGGTCTCACGAGCAGTACTTC. Amino acids: CASSSQPGQGSHEQYF.